This T cell receptor (beta chain) originates from a study of blood T cell repertoires in COVID-19. The overall study: Samples taken during acute and convalescent COVID-19 were collected in the United States, Italy and Spain. PBMCs, B-cell-depleted T cells, or T cells provided the cDNA or gDNA that made up the material.

With respect to this clone: Other DNA sequences in the same sample also yield this CDR3.

Per the authors' pipeline: Counts of nucleated cells, estimated from reference gene primer amplification, were obtained. The data were produced by immunoSEQ multiplex PCR, yet TCRdb's version contains in-frame clones alone and is incomplete. The V and J calls and the clone size are those of that table, but D and trimming were determined from the DNA. The repertoire holds a few hundred thousand clones, with almost 85% as singletons. Germline-derived CDR1 and CDR2 are SGHNT and YYREEE (reference sequence). V lost 2 bases and J lost 2, with 8 bases in between. The CDR3 has 14 amino acids. This TCR was sampled from a human donor in a cohort sampled during active COVID-19. Sample: peripheral blood. The chain employs TRBV5-4 and TRBJ1-3; TRBD1 is a possible D gene (5 bases). As DNA, the CDR3 is TGTGCCAGCAGCTTCGGGGGGGCTGGAAACACCATATATTTT. Translated, it gives CASSFGGAGNTIYF.